This section outlines one T cell receptor (beta chain) sequence together with its context. This sample was included in a study of shared clonotypes between healthy human individuals. Produced via immunoSEQ multiplex PCR; TCRdb's table is partial and in-frame only. This table holds around 560,000 clones, approximately 95% found once. CD45RO-negative, CCR7-positively selected cells formed the naive CD8 fraction, excluding terminally differentiated effector memory CD45RA+ cells. The CDR3 contains 15 residues. V lost 1 base and J 1 base, leaving 11 bases between the germline ends. The germline V gene has CDR1 SEHNR and CDR2 FQNEAQ (reference sequence).

J is TRBJ2-7 and V is TRBV7-9, with D possibly being TRBD1 (5 bases). This receptor was taken from a woman in her thirties in good health. Sequencing input: naive CD8+ T cells sorted from blood. The CDR3 loop reads CASSLGTPRSYEQYF. CDR3 bases: TGTGCCAGCAGCTTAGGGACACCCCGATCCTACGAGCAGTACTTC. The complete variable domain, with remaining parts taken from reference TRBV7-9 and TRBJ2-7, reads DTGVSQNPRHKITKRGQNVTFRCDPISEHNRLYWYRQTLGQGPEFLTYFQNEAQLEKSRLLSDRFSAERPKGSFSTLEIQRTEQGDSAMYLCASSLGTPRSYEQYFGPGTRLTVT.